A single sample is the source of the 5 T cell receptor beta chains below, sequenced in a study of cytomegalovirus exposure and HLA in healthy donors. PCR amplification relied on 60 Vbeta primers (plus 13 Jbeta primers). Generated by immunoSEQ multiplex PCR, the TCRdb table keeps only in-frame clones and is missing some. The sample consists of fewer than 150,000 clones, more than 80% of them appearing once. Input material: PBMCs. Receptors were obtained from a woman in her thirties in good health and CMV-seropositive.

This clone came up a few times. The CDR3 sequence is CAISELKGQIPNTEAFF. The CDR3 DNA reads TGTGCCATCAGTGAGTTAAAAGGACAGATACCGAACACTGAAGCTTTCTTT. V usage is TRBV10-3 and J usage is TRBJ1-1; possibly TRBD1 for D (6 bases). This CDR3 is built from 17 residues. Germline V gives CDR1 ENHRY, CDR2 SYGVKD. V dropped 1 base and J dropped 1 base, with 16 bases sitting between them.

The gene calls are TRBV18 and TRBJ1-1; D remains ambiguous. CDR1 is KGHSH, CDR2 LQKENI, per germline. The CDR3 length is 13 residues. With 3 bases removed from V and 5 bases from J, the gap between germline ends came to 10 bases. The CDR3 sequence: CASSPGGETEAFF. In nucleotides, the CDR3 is TGTGCCAGCTCACCGGGTGGGGAGACTGAAGCTTTCTTT.

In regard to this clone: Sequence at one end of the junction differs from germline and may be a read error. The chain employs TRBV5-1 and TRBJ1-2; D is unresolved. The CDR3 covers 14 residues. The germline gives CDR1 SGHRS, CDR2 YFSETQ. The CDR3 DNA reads TGCACCAGCAGCGCCACGCCTGATTCGGGAGGCTACACCTTC. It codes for CTSSATPDSGGYTF.

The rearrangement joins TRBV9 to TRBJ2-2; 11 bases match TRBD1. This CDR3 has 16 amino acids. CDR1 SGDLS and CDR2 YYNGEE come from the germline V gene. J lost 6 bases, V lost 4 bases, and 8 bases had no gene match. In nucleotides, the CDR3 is TGTGCCAGCAGCAAAGCCCCGGGACAGGGGGCCGGGGAGCTGTTTTTT. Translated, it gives CASSKAPGQGAGELFF.

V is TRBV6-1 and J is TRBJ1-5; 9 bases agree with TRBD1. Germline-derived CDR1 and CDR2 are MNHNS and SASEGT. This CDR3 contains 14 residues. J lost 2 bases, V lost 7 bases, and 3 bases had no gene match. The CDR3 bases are TGTGCCAGCATTAGGACAGGGGGCAATCAGCCCCAGCATTTT. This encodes CASIRTGGNQPQHF.